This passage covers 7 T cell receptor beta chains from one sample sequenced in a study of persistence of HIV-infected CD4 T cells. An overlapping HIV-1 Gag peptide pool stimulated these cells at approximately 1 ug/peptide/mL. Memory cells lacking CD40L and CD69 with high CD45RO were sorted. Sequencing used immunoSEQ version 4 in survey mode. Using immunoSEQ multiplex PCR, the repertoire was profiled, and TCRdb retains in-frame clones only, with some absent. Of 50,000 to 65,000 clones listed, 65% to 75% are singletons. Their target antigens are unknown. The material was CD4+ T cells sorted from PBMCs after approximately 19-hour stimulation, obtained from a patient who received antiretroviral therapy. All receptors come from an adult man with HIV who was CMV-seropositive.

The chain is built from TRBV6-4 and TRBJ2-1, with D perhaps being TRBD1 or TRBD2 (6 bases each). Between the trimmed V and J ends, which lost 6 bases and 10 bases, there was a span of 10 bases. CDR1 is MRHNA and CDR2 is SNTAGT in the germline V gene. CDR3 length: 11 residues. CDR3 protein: CASREGGEQFF. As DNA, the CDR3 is TGTGCCAGCAGGGAGGGGGGCGAGCAGTTCTTC.

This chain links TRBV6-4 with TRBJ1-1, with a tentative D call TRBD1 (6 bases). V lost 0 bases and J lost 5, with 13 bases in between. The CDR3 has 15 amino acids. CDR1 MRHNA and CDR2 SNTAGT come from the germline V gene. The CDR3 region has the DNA TGTGCCAGCAGTGACTCGAAAGGGGGGGTGACTGAAGCTTTCTTT. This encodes CASSDSKGGVTEAFF.

The CDR3 sequence: CASSPRGLGEVGYGYTF. In nucleotides, the CDR3 is TGTGCCAGCTCACCGAGGGGCCTAGGGGAAGTCGGCTATGGCTACACCTTC. The genes are TRBV18 and TRBJ1-2, with D perhaps TRBD1 (5 bases). V gave up 3 bases and J gave up 4 bases, with 21 bases separating them. The CDR3 is 17 amino acids. From germline, CDR1 is KGHSH and CDR2 LQKENI.

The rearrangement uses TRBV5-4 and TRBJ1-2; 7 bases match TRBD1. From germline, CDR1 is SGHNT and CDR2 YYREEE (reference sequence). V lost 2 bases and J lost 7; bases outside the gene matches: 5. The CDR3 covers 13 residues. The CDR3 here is CASSFEGGRGYTF. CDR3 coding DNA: TGTGCCAGCAGCTTTGAAGGGGGCCGTGGCTACACCTTC.

As DNA, the CDR3 is TGTGCCAGCAGTTGGGCGGAGGGCTACACCTTC. It specifies CASSWAEGYTF. The chain uses TRBV2 and TRBJ1-2; D is unclear. Trimming left V 5 bases short and J 8 bases short, with 9 bases between. Germline V gives CDR1 SNHLY, CDR2 FYNNEI. This CDR3 has 11 residues.

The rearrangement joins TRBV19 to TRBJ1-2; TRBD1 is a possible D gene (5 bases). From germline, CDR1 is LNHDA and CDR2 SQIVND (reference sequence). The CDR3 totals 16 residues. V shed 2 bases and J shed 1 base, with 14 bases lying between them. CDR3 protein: CASSITPGRYNYGYTF. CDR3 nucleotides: TGTGCCAGTAGTATAACCCCAGGGAGGTATAACTATGGCTACACCTTC.

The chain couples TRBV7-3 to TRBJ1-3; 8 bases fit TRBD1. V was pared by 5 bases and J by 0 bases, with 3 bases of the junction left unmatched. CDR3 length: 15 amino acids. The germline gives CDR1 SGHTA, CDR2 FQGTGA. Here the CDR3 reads CASSAQGASGNTIYF. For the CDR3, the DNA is TGTGCCAGCAGCGCGCAGGGGGCCTCTGGAAACACCATATATTTT.